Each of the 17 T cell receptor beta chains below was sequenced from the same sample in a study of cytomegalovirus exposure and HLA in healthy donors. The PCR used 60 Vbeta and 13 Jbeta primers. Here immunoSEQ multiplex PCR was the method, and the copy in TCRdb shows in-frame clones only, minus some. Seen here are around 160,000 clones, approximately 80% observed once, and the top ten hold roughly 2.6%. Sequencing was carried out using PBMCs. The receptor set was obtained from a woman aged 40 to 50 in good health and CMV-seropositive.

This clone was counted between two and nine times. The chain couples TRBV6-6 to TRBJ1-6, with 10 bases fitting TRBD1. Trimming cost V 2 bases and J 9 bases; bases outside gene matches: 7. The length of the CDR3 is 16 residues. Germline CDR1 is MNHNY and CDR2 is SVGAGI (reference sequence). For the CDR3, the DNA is TGTGCCAGCAGTTACGGGACCGGGACAGGGGTTTCACCCCTCCACTTT. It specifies CASSYGTGTGVSPLHF.

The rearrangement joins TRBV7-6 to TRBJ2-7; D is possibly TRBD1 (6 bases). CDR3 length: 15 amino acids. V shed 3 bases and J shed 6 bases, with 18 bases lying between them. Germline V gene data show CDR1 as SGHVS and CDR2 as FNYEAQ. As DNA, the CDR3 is TGTGCCAGCAGCTTCCTACAGGGAACGGGCGGCGAGCAGTACTTC. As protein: CASSFLQGTGGEQYF.

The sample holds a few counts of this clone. CDR3 in DNA: TGTGCCAGCAGCGAGACCCCAGCGGGGCCCTACGAGCAGTACTTC. Protein product: CASSETPAGPYEQYF. This sequence joins TRBV11-2 and TRBJ2-5, with 7 bases that match TRBD2. The DNA matches TRBJ2-7 better at its end, which makes the J call doubtful. Germline V CDR1 and CDR2: SGHAT, FQNNGV. The CDR3 runs 15 residues.

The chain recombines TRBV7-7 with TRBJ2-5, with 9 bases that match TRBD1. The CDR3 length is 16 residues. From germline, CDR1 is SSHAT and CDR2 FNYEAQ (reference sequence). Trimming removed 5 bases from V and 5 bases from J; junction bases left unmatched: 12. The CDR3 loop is CASSQTGGPAMETQYF. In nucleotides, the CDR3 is TGTGCCAGCAGCCAGACAGGGGGGCCAGCGATGGAGACCCAGTACTTC.

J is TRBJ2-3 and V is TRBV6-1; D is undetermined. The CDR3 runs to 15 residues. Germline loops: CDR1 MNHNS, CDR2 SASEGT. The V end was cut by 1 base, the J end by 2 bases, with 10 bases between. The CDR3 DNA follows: TGTGCCAGCAGTGAAGTCGAGATTTACACAGATACGCAGTATTTT. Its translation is CASSEVEIYTDTQYF.

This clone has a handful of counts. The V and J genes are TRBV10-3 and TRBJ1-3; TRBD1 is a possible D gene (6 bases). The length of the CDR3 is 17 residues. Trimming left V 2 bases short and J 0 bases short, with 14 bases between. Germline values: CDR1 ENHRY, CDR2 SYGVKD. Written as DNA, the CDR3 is TGTGCCATCAGTGAGCCAACAGGGTTGAGCTCTGGAAACACCATATATTTT. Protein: CAISEPTGLSSGNTIYF.

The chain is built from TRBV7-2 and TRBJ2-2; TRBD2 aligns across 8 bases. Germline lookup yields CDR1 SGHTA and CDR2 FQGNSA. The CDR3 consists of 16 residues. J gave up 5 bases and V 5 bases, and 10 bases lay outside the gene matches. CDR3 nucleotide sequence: TGTGCCAGCAGCCCCGGACTAGCCCCGGGGACCGGGGAGCTGTTTTTT. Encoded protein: CASSPGLAPGTGELFF.

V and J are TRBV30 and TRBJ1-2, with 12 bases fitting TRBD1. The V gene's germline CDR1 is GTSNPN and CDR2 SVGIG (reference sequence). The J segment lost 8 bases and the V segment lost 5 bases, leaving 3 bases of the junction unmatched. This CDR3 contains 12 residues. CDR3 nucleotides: TGTGCCTGGGGGGACAGGGGGCACGGCTACACCTTC. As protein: CAWGDRGHGYTF. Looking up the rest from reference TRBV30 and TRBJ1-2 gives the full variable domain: SQTIHQWPATLVQPVGSPLSLECTVEGTSNPNLYWYRQAAGRGLQLLFYSVGIGQISSEVPQNLSASRPQDRQFILSSKKLLLSDSGFYLCAWGDRGHGYTFGSGTRLTVV.

CDR3 in amino acids: CASRGTSGLYNEQFF. CDR3 sequence (DNA): TGTGCCAGCAGAGGGACTAGCGGGCTATACAATGAGCAGTTCTTC. The V gene is TRBV6-5, the J gene TRBJ2-1; 12 nucleotides agree with TRBD2. Germline V gene lookup returns CDR1 MNHEY and CDR2 SVGAGI. Trimming at V came to 6 bases and at J to 4 bases, leaving 4 bases not matched to a gene. The CDR3 loop spans 15 amino acids.

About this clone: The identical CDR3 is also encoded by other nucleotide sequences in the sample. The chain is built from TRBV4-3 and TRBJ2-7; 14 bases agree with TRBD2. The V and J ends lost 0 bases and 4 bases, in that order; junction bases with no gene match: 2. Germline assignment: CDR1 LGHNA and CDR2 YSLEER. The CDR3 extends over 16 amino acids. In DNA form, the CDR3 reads TGCGCCAGCAGCCAAGACGGGACTAGCGGGAGATACGAGCAGTACTTC. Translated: CASSQDGTSGRYEQYF.

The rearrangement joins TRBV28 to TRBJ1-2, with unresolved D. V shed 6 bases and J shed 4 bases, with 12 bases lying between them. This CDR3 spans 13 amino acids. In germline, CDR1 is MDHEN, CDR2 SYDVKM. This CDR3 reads CASSTEPTYGYTF. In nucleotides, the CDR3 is TGTGCCAGCAGCACAGAACCTACCTATGGCTACACCTTC.

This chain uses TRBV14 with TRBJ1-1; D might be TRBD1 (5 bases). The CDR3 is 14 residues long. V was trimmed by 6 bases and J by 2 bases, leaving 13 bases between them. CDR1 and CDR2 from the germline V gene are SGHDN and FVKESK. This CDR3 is CASRRPGPNTEAFF. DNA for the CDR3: TGTGCCAGCAGAAGACCAGGGCCTAACACTGAAGCTTTCTTT.

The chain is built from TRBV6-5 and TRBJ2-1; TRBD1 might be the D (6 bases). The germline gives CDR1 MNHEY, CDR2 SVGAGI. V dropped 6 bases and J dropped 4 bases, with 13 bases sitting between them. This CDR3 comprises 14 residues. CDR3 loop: CASRPGQAYNEQFF. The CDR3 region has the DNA TGTGCCAGCAGGCCGGGACAAGCATACAATGAGCAGTTCTTC.

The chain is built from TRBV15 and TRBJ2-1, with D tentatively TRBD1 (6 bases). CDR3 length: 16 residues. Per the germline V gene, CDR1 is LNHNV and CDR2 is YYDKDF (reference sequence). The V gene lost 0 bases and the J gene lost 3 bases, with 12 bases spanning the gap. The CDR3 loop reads CATSREDPGDYNEQFF. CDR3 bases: TGTGCCACCAGCAGAGAAGATCCAGGGGACTACAATGAGCAGTTCTTC.

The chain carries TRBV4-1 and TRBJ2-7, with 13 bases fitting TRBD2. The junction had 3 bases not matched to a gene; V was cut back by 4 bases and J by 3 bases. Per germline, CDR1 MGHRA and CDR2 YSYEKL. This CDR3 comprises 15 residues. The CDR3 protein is CASSRGLAGLYEQYF. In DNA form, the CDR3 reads TGCGCCAGCAGCCGGGGACTAGCGGGACTCTACGAGCAGTACTTC.

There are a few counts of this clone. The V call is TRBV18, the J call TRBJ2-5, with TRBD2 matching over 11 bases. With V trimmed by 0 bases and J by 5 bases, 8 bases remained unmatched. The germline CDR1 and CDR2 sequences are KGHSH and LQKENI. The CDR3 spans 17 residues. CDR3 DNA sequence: TGTGCCAGCTCACCACCGGCTAGCGGGGGGTCCTGGGAGACCCAGTACTTC. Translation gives CASSPPASGGSWETQYF.

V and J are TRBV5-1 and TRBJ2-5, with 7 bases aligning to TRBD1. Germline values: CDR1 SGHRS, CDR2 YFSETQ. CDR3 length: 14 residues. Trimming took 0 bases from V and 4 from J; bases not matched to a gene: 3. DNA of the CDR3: TGCGCCAGCAGCTTGGCACAGGGGCCAGAGACCCAGTACTTC. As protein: CASSLAQGPETQYF.